These 4 T cell receptor beta chains originate from one sample sequenced in a study of blood T cell repertoires in COVID-19. The assay was immunoSEQ multiplex PCR, and TCRdb's table has in-frame clones only and misses some. The sample has 150,000 to 200,000 clones; about 90% are singletons. The sample was PBMCs or T cells enriched from blood (not recorded which). These receptors all stem from a woman aged 18-30 years who had recovered from COVID-19.

This chain links TRBV13 with TRBJ2-1; D is unclear. Germline V gives CDR1 PRHDT, CDR2 FYEKMQ (reference sequence). CDR3 length: 13 amino acids. V was shortened by 5 bases and J by 4 bases, with 9 bases between the two germline ends. CDR3 in amino acids: CASSPLVYNEQFF. The CDR3 nucleotides are TGTGCCAGCAGCCCTCTAGTGTACAATGAGCAGTTCTTC. The variable domain in full, with the rest retrieved from reference TRBV13 and TRBJ2-1, is AAGVIQSPRHLIKEKRETATLKCYPIPRHDTVYWYQQGPGQDPQFLISFYEKMQSDKGSIPDRFSAQQFSDYHSELNMSSLELGDSALYFCASSPLVYNEQFFGPGTRLTVL.

The rearrangement links TRBV9 to TRBJ2-3, with a tentative D call TRBD2 (5 bases). Trimming stripped 0 bases from V and 1 base from J, with 12 bases between. The length of the CDR3 is 16 residues. Germline assignment: CDR1 SGDLS and CDR2 YYNGEE. The CDR3 here is CASSVVGRVGTDTQYF. The CDR3 bases are TGTGCCAGCAGCGTAGTTGGGCGGGTTGGCACAGATACGCAGTATTTT.

The rearrangement links TRBV20-1 to TRBJ1-5, with 8 bases fitting TRBD1. The CDR3 runs 14 residues. Germline V CDR1 and CDR2: DFQATT, SNEGSKA (reference sequence). J gave up 4 bases and V 3 bases, and 5 bases lay outside the gene matches. As DNA, the CDR3 is TGCAGTGCTAGTGTTGGACAGGGTAATCAGCCCCAGCATTTT. Translating gives CSASVGQGNQPQHF.

V gene TRBV14 combines with J gene TRBJ2-5; 11 bases line up with TRBD2. The CDR3 has 15 amino acids. Unmatched junction bases numbered 10, after V lost 8 bases and J lost 5 bases. Per the germline V gene, CDR1 is SGHDN and CDR2 is FVKESK. The CDR3 DNA reads TGTGCCAGCGCTTATCTAGCGGGGGGTTCGGAGACCCAGTACTTC. It encodes CASAYLAGGSETQYF.